The 21 T cell receptor beta chains below all came from one sample that was sequenced in a study of shared clonotypes between healthy human individuals. The method was immunoSEQ multiplex PCR; TCRdb's version includes in-frame clones alone and lacks a portion of them. The repertoire holds millions of clones, with around 94% as singletons. Sequenced material: naive CD4+ T cells sorted from blood. Subset denoted: CD45RA+ positively selected. These receptors all stem from a man younger than 35 in good health.

A note on this clone: The sample contains more than one DNA sequence encoding this CDR3. The CDR3 region is CASSSGQGYSPLHF. The CDR3 bases are TGCGCCAGCAGCTCGGGACAGGGGTATTCACCCCTCCACTTT. The chain joins TRBV5-1 to TRBJ1-6, with 10 positions matching TRBD1. Trimming at V came to 3 bases and at J to 8 bases, leaving 2 bases not matched to a gene. This CDR3 contains 14 residues. The germline V gene has CDR1 SGHRS and CDR2 YFSETQ. The full variable domain, with the rest looked up from reference TRBV5-1 and TRBJ1-6, is KAGVTQTPRYLIKTRGQQVTLSCSPISGHRSVSWYQQTPGQGLQFLFEYFSETQRNKGNFPGRFSGRQFSNSRSEMNVSTLELGDSALYLCASSSGQGYSPLHFGNGTRLTVT.

The table lists this clone with a count of one. The chain uses TRBV11-2 and TRBJ2-7; unclear D gene. The CDR3 spans 15 residues. The V end lost 1 base, the J end lost 1 base, and 11 bases lay between the germline ends. Germline CDR1 SGHAT, CDR2 FQNNGV. In DNA, the CDR3 is TGTGCCAGCAGCTTAGCGCAGGTTGTGTCCTACGAGCAGTACTTC. It is translated as CASSLAQVVSYEQYF.

This clone was counted a few times. The identical CDR3 is also encoded by other nucleotide sequences in the sample. This chain's CDR3 is CASSLAAGQPQHF. For the CDR3, the DNA is TGTGCCAGCAGCTTAGCGGCGGGGCAGCCCCAGCATTTT. This sequence joins TRBV7-2 and TRBJ1-5; D remains unclear. CDR1 is SGHTA, CDR2 FQGNSA, per germline. V lost 0 bases and J 7 bases, leaving 7 bases between the germline ends. CDR3 size: 13 residues.

The genes are TRBV15 and TRBJ1-1; the D is unclear. CDR1 and CDR2 (germline): LNHNV, YYDKDF (reference sequence). V was clipped by 1 base and J by 0 bases, with 3 bases between them. The CDR3 totals 13 residues. In nucleotides, the CDR3 is TGTGCCACCAGCAGAGCAGTGAACACTGAAGCTTTCTTT. It yields the protein CATSRAVNTEAFF.

The CDR3 nucleotides read TGCGCCAGCAGCCAAGTTGTCCAGGCGGGGCAAGAGACCCAGTACTTC. Translating gives CASSQVVQAGQETQYF. The V and J genes are TRBV4-1 and TRBJ2-5, with D maybe TRBD2 (6 bases). This CDR3 contains 16 residues. V lost 1 base and J lost 2, with 14 bases in between. Germline CDR1 MGHRA, CDR2 YSYEKL.

The genes are TRBV19 and TRBJ1-5; TRBD1 matches at 7 bases. Germline lookup yields CDR1 LNHDA and CDR2 SQIVND (reference sequence). J lost 0 bases, V lost 8 bases, and 22 bases had no gene match. The CDR3 contains 20 residues. The CDR3 protein is CASPSPNRGVRDYSNQPQHF. In DNA, the CDR3 is TGTGCCAGTCCCTCCCCGAACAGGGGCGTTCGGGATTATAGCAATCAGCCCCAGCATTTT.

The chain employs TRBV6-1 and TRBJ1-5; D is perhaps TRBD1 (5 bases). CDR1 and CDR2 from the germline V gene are MNHNS and SASEGT. V was cut by 3 bases and J by 0 bases, with 9 bases left in between. The CDR3 is made up of 15 amino acids. This chain's CDR3 is CASSELRASNQPQHF. The CDR3 coding sequence is TGTGCCAGCAGTGAGCTCAGGGCTAGCAATCAGCCCCAGCATTTT.

The genes are TRBV5-6 and TRBJ2-2, with D tentatively TRBD2 (6 bases). The CDR3 runs to 15 residues. V lost 4 bases, J lost 4 bases, and 14 bases lay in between. Germline assignment: CDR1 SGHDT and CDR2 YYEEEE. DNA of the CDR3: TGTGCCAGCAGCCGGGGGAGTTTCCTCACCGGGGAGCTGTTTTTT. Its protein is CASSRGSFLTGELFF. The whole variable domain, filled in from reference TRBV5-6 and TRBJ2-2, reads DAGVTQSPTHLIKTRGQQVTLRCSPKSGHDTVSWYQQALGQGPQFIFQYYEEEERQRGNFPDRFSGHQFPNYSSELNVNALLLGDSALYLCASSRGSFLTGELFFGEGSRLTVL.

The rearrangement joins TRBV2 to TRBJ2-7; D call uncertain. This CDR3 region has 14 residues. Germline V lookup: CDR1 SNHLY, CDR2 FYNNEI. Trimming pared 7 bases from V and 0 bases from J, leaving 13 bases between. CDR3 sequence: CASKIGGLSYEQYF. CDR3 bases: TGTGCCAGCAAAATTGGCGGCCTCTCCTACGAGCAGTACTTC.

The chain employs TRBV4-1 and TRBJ2-3; 11 bases are a match to TRBD1. The germline V gene encodes CDR1 MGHRA and CDR2 YSYEKL. The CDR3 extends over 16 amino acids. J was trimmed by 6 bases and V by 0 bases; bases with no gene match: 5. CDR3 in amino acids: CASSQDGQGALDTQYF. The CDR3 DNA is TGCGCCAGCAGCCAAGACGGACAGGGGGCATTGGATACGCAGTATTTT.

This clone was observed a handful of times. Other DNA variants within this sample encode the same CDR3. The genes are TRBV6-5 and TRBJ1-1, with D unclear. V was trimmed by 4 bases and J by 4 bases, leaving 7 bases between them. Germline assignment: CDR1 MNHEY and CDR2 SVGAGI. The length of the CDR3 is 12 residues. CDR3 protein: CASSSTGTEAFF. The CDR3 DNA reads TGTGCCAGCAGTTCAACCGGCACTGAAGCTTTCTTT.

The rearrangement joins TRBV11-2 to TRBJ2-5; 7 bases match TRBD1. The CDR3 consists of 14 residues. Trimming at V came to 1 base and at J to 5 bases, leaving 4 bases not matched to a gene. Germline CDR1 is SGHAT and CDR2 is FQNNGV. The CDR3 is CASSLVPTGETQYF. The CDR3 DNA follows: TGTGCCAGCAGCTTAGTCCCGACAGGGGAGACCCAGTACTTC. Full variable domain (outside the CDR3, taken from reference TRBV11-2 and TRBJ2-5): EAGVAQSPRYKIIEKRQSVAFWCNPISGHATLYWYQQILGQGPKLLIQFQNNGVVDDSQLPKDRFSAERLKGVDSTLKIQPAKLEDSAVYLCASSLVPTGETQYFGPGTRLLVL.

The J gene is TRBJ2-7, the V gene TRBV30, with a weak D call TRBD2 (7 bases). V lost 0 bases and J lost 9, with 15 bases in between. The CDR3 covers 13 residues. Looked up from germline, CDR1 is GTSNPN and CDR2 is SVGIG (reference sequence). The CDR3 spells CAWSVRGPDGQYF. In DNA form, the CDR3 reads TGTGCCTGGAGTGTGCGGGGGCCGGACGGGCAGTACTTC.

This chain links TRBV19 with TRBJ1-2, with 8 bases matching TRBD1. Germline V gives CDR1 LNHDA, CDR2 SQIVND (reference sequence). J was trimmed by 4 bases and V by 7 bases; bases with no gene match: 11. The CDR3 is made up of 15 amino acids. The CDR3 nucleotides are TGTGCCAGTAACCGATGGACAGGGCCTAGCTATGGCTACACCTTC. This encodes CASNRWTGPSYGYTF.

The table lists this clone with a count of one. The chain uses TRBV28 and TRBJ2-3; D possibly uses TRBD1 or TRBD2 (5 bases each). Germline CDR1 is MDHEN and CDR2 is SYDVKM. The CDR3 length is 17 residues. V was trimmed by 3 bases and J by 2 bases, leaving 18 bases between them. The CDR3 loop is CASSLNGKGTATDTQYF. The CDR3 nucleotides are TGTGCCAGCAGTTTGAATGGGAAGGGGACCGCCACAGATACGCAGTATTTT.

This clone was recorded once. The J gene is TRBJ2-7, the V gene TRBV5-1, with a weak D call TRBD2 (5 bases). Trimming left V 0 bases short and J 6 bases short, with 13 bases between. The CDR3 is 14 residues long. CDR1 SGHRS and CDR2 YFSETQ come from the germline V gene. Here the CDR3 DNA reads TGCGCCAGCAGCTTGGGCACCGCCGGGGTCGAGCAGTACTTC. Its protein product is CASSLGTAGVEQYF.

This clone was seen once. The chain employs TRBV5-1 and TRBJ2-7; TRBD1 matches 7 bases. The CDR3 is 13 amino acids. The V gene end was trimmed by 5 bases and the J gene end by 3 bases; junction bases not matched to a gene: 5. Germline assignment: CDR1 SGHRS and CDR2 YFSETQ. The CDR3, as DNA: TGCGCCAGCAGAAAGGGACAGCTCTACGAGCAGTACTTC. It codes for CASRKGQLYEQYF.

This chain connects TRBV5-4 to TRBJ1-2, with 8 bases fitting TRBD1. Per the germline V gene, CDR1 is SGHNT and CDR2 is YYREEE (reference sequence). The V and J ends lost 1 base and 7 bases, in that order; junction bases with no gene match: 6. This CDR3 contains 14 residues. The CDR3 region is CASSLSDREFGYTF. The CDR3 DNA sequence: TGTGCCAGCAGCTTGTCGGACAGGGAGTTTGGCTACACCTTC.

Written as DNA, the CDR3 is TGTGCCAGCAGTGTTTGGCAGACTTACAATGAGCAGTTCTTC. Its translation is CASSVWQTYNEQFF. The J gene is TRBJ2-1, the V gene TRBV6-1; D remains unclear. V lost 4 bases and J lost 4, with 11 bases in between. The length of the CDR3 is 14 residues. Germline CDR1 reads MNHNS; CDR2 reads SASEGT.

The chain links TRBV4-1 to TRBJ2-5; perhaps TRBD1 as D (6 bases). CDR1 MGHRA and CDR2 YSYEKL come from the germline V gene. This CDR3 is 16 amino acids long. V dropped 3 bases and J dropped 5 bases, with 19 bases sitting between them. The CDR3, as DNA: TGCGCCAGCAGCCAGCCAGGGGCCGGGTGGCGGGAGACCCAGTACTTC. This codes for CASSQPGAGWRETQYF.

This clone was seen only once. The rearrangement joins TRBV29-1 to TRBJ2-1, with TRBD1 identical over 10 bases. The CDR3 is 14 amino acids. V gave up 3 bases and J gave up 8 bases; unmatched junction bases: 7. Germline lookup yields CDR1 SQVTM and CDR2 ANQGSEA. The CDR3 region has the DNA TGCAGCGTTGAGAGCGGACAGGGGGTCTATGAGCAGTTCTTC. It yields the protein CSVESGQGVYEQFF.